This entry is about one T cell receptor (beta chain). Methods used by the authors: Estimated nucleated cell counts came from reference gene primer amplification. Clones were sequenced by immunoSEQ multiplex PCR, and TCRdb holds only the in-frame ones, with some missing. V, J and clone size reflect that table, while D and trimming were determined from the DNA. The sample shows roughly 190,000 clones, roughly four fifths of them seen only once. There are 17 residues in the CDR3. Germline V lookup: CDR1 SGHVS, CDR2 FNYEAQ. J was trimmed by 0 bases and V by 1 base; bases with no gene match: 7. The sample is drawn from a study of blood T cell repertoires in COVID-19.

Sequencing was done on a sample of peripheral blood. This TCR derives from a woman aged 40 to 50 with acute or convalescent COVID-19. The rearrangement links TRBV7-6 to TRBJ1-2, with 8 bases that match TRBD1. This CDR3 is CASSLGAGGASNYGYTF. DNA of the CDR3: TGTGCCAGCAGCTTAGGGGCAGGGGGCGCGTCTAACTATGGCTACACCTTC. The variable domain in full, with the rest retrieved from reference TRBV7-6 and TRBJ1-2, is GAGVSQSPRYKVTKRGQDVALRCDPISGHVSLYWYRQALGQGPEFLTYFNYEAQQDKSGLPNDRFSAERPEGSISTLTIQRTEQRDSAMYRCASSLGAGGASNYGYTFGSGTRLTVV.